This entry describes one T cell receptor (beta chain). Its antigen is currently not known. No clone much larger than this one lies a single base away; base qualities are absent. The CDR3 spans 13 residues, from the cysteine through the phenylalanine. Only CDR3 DNA remains: 39 bases, in frame from the first base. Trimming removed 9 bases from V and 3 bases from J; the gene matches leave 5 bases unexplained. Looking up the germline V gene yields CDR1 SGHAT and CDR2 FQNNGV. The data were obtained in a study of PD-1 blockade in classical Hodgkin lymphoma (dated by TCRdb to 2018 to 2021). With regard to the full study: Nivolumab dosing was 3 mg/kg intravenously every 2 weeks, continuing until either disease progression or unacceptable toxicity. To define a peripheral blood immune signature of response to PD-1 blockade in classical Hodgkin lymphoma, the study combined TCR beta sequencing with CyTOF.

Overall results and qualifications from the work: Trial patients with a complete response had baseline diversity similar to that of newly diagnosed patients, while partial responders and progressors had significantly lower diversity. Baseline TCR diversity was reported as lower in newly diagnosed patients than in healthy donors, and lower still in relapsed/refractory patients. Diversity was lower in patients who began nivolumab less than 1 year after ASCT, so these patients were left out of later analyses to avoid confounding by immune reconstitution. The study covered only a single clinical trial cohort, and the causes of the repertoire differences, possibly disease activity or prior therapy, were still not defined. By C4D1, a significant rise was seen in CD4+ TCR diversity but not in CD8+ TCR diversity (p=0.0027 vs p=0.16), and the rise was most apparent among complete responders (p=0.02).

The Qiagen DNeasy kit was used to extract genomic DNA both from unsorted PBMCs and from the negatively selected CD4+ and CD8+ fractions. Using primers that anneal to V and J segments, immunoSEQ multiplex PCR amplified the TCR beta CDR3 regions. A synthetic immune receptor repertoire was used to minimize amplification bias, and remaining bias was computationally removed after sequencing. On the study's bioinformatics: Repertoire diversity was quantified as the Shannon entropy index using custom Python scripts. Unsorted, CD4+ and CD8+ repertoires were examined separately, except in combined analyses, for which CD4+ and CD8+ sequences were merged in silico. Clonal expansion was defined as at least a 2-fold frequency increase after treatment relative to C1D1, with a pseudocount of 0.5 for undetected baseline clones. Singleton clones were defined as clones with 0 or 1 copy at C1D1, and non-singleton clones were defined as clones with 2 or more copies. By matching protein sequences in sorted samples from the same patient, clones expanded in unsorted samples were annotated as CD4+, CD8+ or unknown. Wilcoxon tests were applied to paired samples to test diversity changes from C1D1 to C4D1. Held by TCRdb, this immuneACCESS table contains in-frame sequences only and omits some clones. Under half of the omission traces to an unresolved V gene where checked; the cause of the rest is unknown. V, J and clone size are those of that table, while D and trimming were read from the DNA. In all, the sample holds roughly 20,000 clones, and 88% of those were seen once. Of the sample, about 4.5% is held by the ten largest clones.

The time point label, read with the paper, signifies: cycle 4 day 1 (C4D1), after five to seven weeks of nivolumab. Every trial patient had relapsed following autologous stem cell transplantation, and prior brentuximab vedotin exposure was what differed among cohorts A, B and C. CD8+ T cells were purified from thawed PBMCs by magnetic negative selection with a Miltenyi CD8+ T cell isolation kit. The trial cohort was composed of about 54 patients with relapsed/refractory classical Hodgkin lymphoma, for whom complete response, partial response or progressive disease was recorded as best overall response. Single-agent nivolumab was administered to trial patients in the multi-cohort phase II CheckMate 205 trial. Best overall response was determined by an independent review committee according to the 2007 International Working Group response criteria. PBMCs from the trial were collected at three points: immediately before nivolumab initiation (C1D1), and during therapy at cycle 2 day 1 and cycle 4 day 1. Peripheral blood was collected in 8 mL Vacutainer Cell Preparation Tubes, from which PBMCs were isolated by centrifugation and then cryopreserved. Purified CD4+ and CD8+ fractions were generated only in cases for which an additional PBMC sample was available. Magnetically labelled cells were removed on LS columns in a quadroMACS separator, and the flow-through was collected as the purified fraction.

This sequence uses TRBV11-2 and TRBJ2-1; 7 bases in the junction line up with TRBD1. Here the sequenced sample was CD8+ T cells from blood, taken before the fourth cycle of nivolumab. The source is a human donor with classical Hodgkin lymphoma. The CDR3 region: CASSHRGYNEQFF. In nucleotide form, the sequence is TGTGCCAGTAGTCACAGGGGCTACAATGAGCAGTTCTTC.